One and the same sample provided the 4 T cell receptor beta chains below, sequenced in a study of cytomegalovirus exposure and HLA in healthy donors. The PCR used 60 Vbeta and 13 Jbeta primers. Some clones are missing from TCRdb's copy, which holds only in-frame ones; the method was immunoSEQ multiplex PCR. The table lists under 200,000 clones, 75% to 90% of them singletons. Sequences were obtained from PBMCs. All receptors come from a boy between 2 and 10 years old in good health and CMV-seronegative.

Points on this clone: The junction does not match germline at one end; this may be a read error. The rearrangement uses TRBV28 and TRBJ2-7; perhaps TRBD1 as D (6 bases). This CDR3 is built from 15 residues. From germline, CDR1 is MDHEN and CDR2 SYDVKM. The CDR3 coding sequence is TGTGCCAGTAGTTCGGGTGGGACACCGGCCTACGAGCAGTACTTC. Translation: CASSSGGTPAYEQYF.

The rearrangement uses TRBV28 and TRBJ1-4; D remains ambiguous. Germline values: CDR1 MDHEN, CDR2 SYDVKM. V was cut by 6 bases and J by 4 bases, with 9 bases left in between. This CDR3 region has 13 residues. CDR3 region: CASSVRINEKLFF. Written as DNA, the CDR3 is TGTGCCAGCAGCGTCAGGATTAATGAAAAACTGTTTTTT.

The chain employs TRBV7-9 and TRBJ2-1; tentatively, D is TRBD2 (6 bases). The V and J ends lost 11 bases and 3 bases respectively, with 14 bases between them. The CDR3 covers 13 residues. CDR1 and CDR2 (germline): SEHNR, FQNEAQ (reference sequence). CDR3 bases: TGTGCCTGCCCCCGGGAGTACTACAATGAGCAGTTCTTC. Amino acids: CACPREYYNEQFF.

The V gene is TRBV5-8, the J gene TRBJ2-7, with TRBD2 matching over 13 bases. The CDR3 covers 17 residues. CDR1 is SGHTS, CDR2 YDEGEE, per germline. With V trimmed by 3 bases and J by 2 bases, 8 bases remained unmatched. CDR3 loop: CASSWGTSGMRAYEQYF. CDR3 nucleotides: TGTGCCAGCAGCTGGGGGACTAGCGGGATGCGGGCCTACGAGCAGTACTTC.